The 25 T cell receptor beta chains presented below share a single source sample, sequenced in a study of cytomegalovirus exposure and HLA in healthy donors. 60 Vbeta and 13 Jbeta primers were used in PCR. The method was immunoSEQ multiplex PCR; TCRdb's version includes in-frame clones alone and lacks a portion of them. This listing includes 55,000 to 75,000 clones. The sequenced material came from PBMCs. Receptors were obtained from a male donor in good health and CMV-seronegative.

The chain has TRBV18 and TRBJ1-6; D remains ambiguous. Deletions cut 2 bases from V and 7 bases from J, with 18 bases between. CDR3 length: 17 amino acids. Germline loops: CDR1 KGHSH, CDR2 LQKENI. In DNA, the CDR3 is TGTGCCAGCTCACCAGATCTAGGCGGCATATTGAATTCACCCCTCCACTTT. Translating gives CASSPDLGGILNSPLHF.

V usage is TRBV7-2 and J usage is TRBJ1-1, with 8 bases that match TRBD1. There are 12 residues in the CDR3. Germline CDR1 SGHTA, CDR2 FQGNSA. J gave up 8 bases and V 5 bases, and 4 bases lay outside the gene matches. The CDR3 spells CASSQRTGEAFF. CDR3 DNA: TGTGCCAGCAGCCAACGGACAGGGGAAGCTTTCTTT.

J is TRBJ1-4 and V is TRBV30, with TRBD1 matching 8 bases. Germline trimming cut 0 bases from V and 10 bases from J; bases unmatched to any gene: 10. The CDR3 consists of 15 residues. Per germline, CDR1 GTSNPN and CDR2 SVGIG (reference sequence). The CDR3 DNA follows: TGTGCCTGGAGTGTACGGGGACAGGACTTTGGAAAACTGTTTTTT. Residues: CAWSVRGQDFGKLFF.

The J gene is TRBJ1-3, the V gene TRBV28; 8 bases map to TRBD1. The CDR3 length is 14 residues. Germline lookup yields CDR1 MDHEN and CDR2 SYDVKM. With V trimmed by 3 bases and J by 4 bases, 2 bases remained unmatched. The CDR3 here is CASSFRDRGNTIYF. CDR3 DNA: TGTGCCAGCAGTTTCCGGGACAGGGGAAACACCATATATTTT.

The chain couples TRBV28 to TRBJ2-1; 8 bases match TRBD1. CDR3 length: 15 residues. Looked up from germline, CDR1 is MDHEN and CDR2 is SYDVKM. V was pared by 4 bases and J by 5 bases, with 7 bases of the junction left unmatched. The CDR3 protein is CASSSTGVTDNEQFF. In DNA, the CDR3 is TGTGCCAGCAGTTCGACAGGGGTGACCGACAATGAGCAGTTCTTC.

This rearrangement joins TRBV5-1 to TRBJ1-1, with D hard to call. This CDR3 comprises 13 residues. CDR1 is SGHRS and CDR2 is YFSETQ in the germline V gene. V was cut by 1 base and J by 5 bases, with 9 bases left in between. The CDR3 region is CASSLRGGTEAFF. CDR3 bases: TGCGCCAGCAGCTTGCGGGGTGGAACTGAAGCTTTCTTT.

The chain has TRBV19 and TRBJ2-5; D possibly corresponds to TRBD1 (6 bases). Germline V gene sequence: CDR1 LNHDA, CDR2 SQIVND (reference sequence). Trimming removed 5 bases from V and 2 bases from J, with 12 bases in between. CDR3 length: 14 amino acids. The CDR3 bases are TGTGCCAGTAGTCGGACAACAGGGCAAGAGACCCAGTACTTC. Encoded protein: CASSRTTGQETQYF.

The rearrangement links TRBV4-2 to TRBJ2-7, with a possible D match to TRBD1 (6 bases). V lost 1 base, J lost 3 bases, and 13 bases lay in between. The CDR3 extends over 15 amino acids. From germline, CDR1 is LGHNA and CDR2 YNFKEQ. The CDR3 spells CASSQAGDRGYEQYF. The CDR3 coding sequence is TGTGCCAGCAGCCAAGCAGGGGACCGAGGCTACGAGCAGTACTTC.

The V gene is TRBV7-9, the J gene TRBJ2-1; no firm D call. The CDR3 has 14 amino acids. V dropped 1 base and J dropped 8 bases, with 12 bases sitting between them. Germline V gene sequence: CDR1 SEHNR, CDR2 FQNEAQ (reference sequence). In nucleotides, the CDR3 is TGTGCCAGCAGCTTAGACCCCTACGTCCATGAGCAGTTCTTC. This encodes CASSLDPYVHEQFF.

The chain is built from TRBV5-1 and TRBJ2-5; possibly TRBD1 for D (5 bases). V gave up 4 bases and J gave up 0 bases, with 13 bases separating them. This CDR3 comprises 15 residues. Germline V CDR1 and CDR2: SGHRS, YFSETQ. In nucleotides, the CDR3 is TGCGCCAGCAGCCCGACAGTATCATACCAAGAGACCCAGTACTTC. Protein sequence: CASSPTVSYQETQYF.

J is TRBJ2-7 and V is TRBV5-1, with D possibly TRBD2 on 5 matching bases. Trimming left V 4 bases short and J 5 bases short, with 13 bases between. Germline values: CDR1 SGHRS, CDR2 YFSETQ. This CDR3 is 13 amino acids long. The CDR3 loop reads CASSAGPGDEQYF. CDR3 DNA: TGCGCCAGCAGCGCGGGTCCCGGGGACGAGCAGTACTTC.

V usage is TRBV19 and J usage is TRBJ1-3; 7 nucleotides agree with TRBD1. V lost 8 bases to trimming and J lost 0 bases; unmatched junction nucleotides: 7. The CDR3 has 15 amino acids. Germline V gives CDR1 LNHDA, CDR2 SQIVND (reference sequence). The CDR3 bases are TGTGCCAGTGGCAGACAGGGTAGCTCTGGAAACACCATATATTTT. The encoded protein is CASGRQGSSGNTIYF.

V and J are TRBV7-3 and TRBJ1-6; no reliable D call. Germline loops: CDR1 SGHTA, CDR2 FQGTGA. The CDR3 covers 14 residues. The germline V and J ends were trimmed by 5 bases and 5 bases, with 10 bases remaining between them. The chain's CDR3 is CASSRPRNNSPLHF. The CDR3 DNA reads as TGTGCCAGCAGCAGGCCCAGGAATAATTCACCCCTCCACTTT. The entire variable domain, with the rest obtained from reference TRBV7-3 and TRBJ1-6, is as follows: GAGVSQTPSNKVTEKGKYVELRCDPISGHTALYWYRQSLGQGPEFLIYFQGTGAADDSGLPNDRFFAVRPEGSVSTLKIQRTERGDSAVYLCASSRPRNNSPLHFGNGTRLTVT.

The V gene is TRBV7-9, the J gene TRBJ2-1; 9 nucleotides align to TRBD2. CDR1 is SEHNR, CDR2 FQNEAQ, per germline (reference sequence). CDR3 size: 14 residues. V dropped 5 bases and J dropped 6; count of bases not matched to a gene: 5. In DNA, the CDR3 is TGTGCCAGCAGCCGGGGTAGCGGGGGCAATGAGCAGTTCTTC. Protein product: CASSRGSGGNEQFF.

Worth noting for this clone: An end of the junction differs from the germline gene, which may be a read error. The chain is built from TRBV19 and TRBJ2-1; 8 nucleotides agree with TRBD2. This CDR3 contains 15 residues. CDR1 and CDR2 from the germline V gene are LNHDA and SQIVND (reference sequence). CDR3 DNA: TGTGCCAGTAGTATTAGCGGGGTCTCCGACAATGAGCAGTTCTTC. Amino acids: CASSISGVSDNEQFF.

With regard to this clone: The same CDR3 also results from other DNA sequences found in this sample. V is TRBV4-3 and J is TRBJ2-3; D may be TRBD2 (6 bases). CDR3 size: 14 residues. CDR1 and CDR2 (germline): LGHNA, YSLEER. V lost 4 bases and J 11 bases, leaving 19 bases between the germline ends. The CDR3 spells CASSPTPGGRVQYF. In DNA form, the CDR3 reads TGCGCCAGCAGCCCAACCCCCGGAGGGAGAGTGCAGTATTTT.

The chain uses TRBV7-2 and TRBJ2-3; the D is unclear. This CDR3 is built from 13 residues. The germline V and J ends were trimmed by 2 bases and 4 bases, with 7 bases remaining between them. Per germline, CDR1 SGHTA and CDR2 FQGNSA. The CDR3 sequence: CASSLMQADTQYF. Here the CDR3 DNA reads TGTGCCAGCAGCTTAATGCAGGCAGATACGCAGTATTTT.

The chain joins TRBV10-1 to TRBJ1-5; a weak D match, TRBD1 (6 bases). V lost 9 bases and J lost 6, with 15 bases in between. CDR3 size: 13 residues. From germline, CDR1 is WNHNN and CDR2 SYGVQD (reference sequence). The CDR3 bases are TGCGCCAGGGACCAGGGGCTCGGTCAGCCCCAGCATTTT. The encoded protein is CARDQGLGQPQHF.

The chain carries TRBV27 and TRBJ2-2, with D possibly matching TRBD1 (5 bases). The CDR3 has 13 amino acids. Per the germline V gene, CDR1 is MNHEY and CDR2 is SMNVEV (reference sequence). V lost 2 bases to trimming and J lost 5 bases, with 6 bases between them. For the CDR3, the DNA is TGTGCCAGCAGTTTACAGGGAACCGGGGAGCTGTTTTTT. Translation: CASSLQGTGELFF.

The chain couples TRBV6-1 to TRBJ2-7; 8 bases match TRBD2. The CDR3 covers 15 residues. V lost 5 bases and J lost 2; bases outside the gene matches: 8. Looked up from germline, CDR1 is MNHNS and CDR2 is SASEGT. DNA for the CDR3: TGTGCCAGCAGTACGCCCGGGGGGGACACCTACGAGCAGTACTTC. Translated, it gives CASSTPGGDTYEQYF.

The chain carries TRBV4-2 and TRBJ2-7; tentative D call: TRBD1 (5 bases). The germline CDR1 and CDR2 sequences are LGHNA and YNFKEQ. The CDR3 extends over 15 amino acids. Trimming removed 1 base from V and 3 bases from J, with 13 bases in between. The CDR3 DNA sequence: TGTGCCAGCAGCCAAGGCGTTGACAGAGACTACGAGCAGTACTTC. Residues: CASSQGVDRDYEQYF.

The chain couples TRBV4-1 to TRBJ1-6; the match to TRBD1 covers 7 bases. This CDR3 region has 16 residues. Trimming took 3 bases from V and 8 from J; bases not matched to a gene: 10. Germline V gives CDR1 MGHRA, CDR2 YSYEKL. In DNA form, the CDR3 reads TGCGCCAGCAGCCAGCCCCGACAGGGCCCAGATTCACCCCTCCACTTT. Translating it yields CASSQPRQGPDSPLHF.

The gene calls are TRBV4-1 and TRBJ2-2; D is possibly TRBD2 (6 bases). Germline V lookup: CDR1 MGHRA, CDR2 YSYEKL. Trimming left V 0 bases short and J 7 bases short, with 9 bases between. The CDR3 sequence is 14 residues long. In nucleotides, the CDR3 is TGCGCCAGCAGCCAAGATCGGAGGGACGGGGAGCTGTTTTTT. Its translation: CASSQDRRDGELFF.

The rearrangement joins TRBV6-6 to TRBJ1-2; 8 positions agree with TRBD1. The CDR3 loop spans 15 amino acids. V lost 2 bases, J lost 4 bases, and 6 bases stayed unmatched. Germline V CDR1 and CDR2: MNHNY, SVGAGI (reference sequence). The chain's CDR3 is CASSYRTGLGYGYTF. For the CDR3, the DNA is TGTGCCAGCAGTTACCGGACAGGGTTGGGCTATGGCTACACCTTC.

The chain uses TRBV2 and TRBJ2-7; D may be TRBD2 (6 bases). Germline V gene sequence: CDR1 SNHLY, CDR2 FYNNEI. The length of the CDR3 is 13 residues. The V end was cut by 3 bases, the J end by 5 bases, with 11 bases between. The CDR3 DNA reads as TGTGCCAGCAGTGAGCTCGGGAGCGACGAGCAGTACTTC. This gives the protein CASSELGSDEQYF.